Each of the 27 T cell receptor beta chains below was sequenced from the same sample in a study of T cells in Graves' hyperthyroidism and ophthalmopathy. Amplification of TCR beta CDR3 regions used RNA as the template. An initial round of RT-PCR targeting the TCR CDR3 relied on the HTBI primer set. MiXCR, run by TCRdb on the multiplex PCR reads, gives a single entry per CDR3 protein. This table has around 600,000 distinct CDR3 sequences, about a sixth appearing once. Sequences were obtained from blood. The receptors were sampled from a woman in her 30s with Graves' hyperthyroidism.

This clonotype showed up many times. The chain is built from TRBV28 and TRBJ1-1; D unresolved. The CDR3 sequence is 13 residues long. From germline, CDR1 is MDHEN and CDR2 SYDVKM. V dropped 6 bases and J dropped 4 bases, with 12 bases sitting between them. Written as DNA, the CDR3 is TGTGCCAGCAGACGAGCCGTGGCCACTGAAGCTTTCTTT. The encoded protein is CASRRAVATEAFF.

Ten or more counts support this clonotype. This chain joins TRBV2 and TRBJ2-5; D may be TRBD1 (5 bases). V was trimmed by 10 bases and J by 2 bases, leaving 14 bases between them. Looked up from germline, CDR1 is SNHLY and CDR2 is FYNNEI. This CDR3 is 13 amino acids long. In nucleotides, the CDR3 is TGTGCCATAAGGGGCGAGGTACAAGAGACCCAGTACTTC. Encoded protein: CAIRGEVQETQYF. Full variable domain (missing parts from reference TRBV2 and TRBJ2-5): EPEVTQTPSHQVTQMGQEVILRCVPISNHLYFYWYRQILGQKVEFLVSFYNNEISEKSEIFDDQFSVERPDGSNFTLKIRSTKLEDSAMYFCAIRGEVQETQYFGPGTRLLVL.

The rearrangement uses TRBV19 and TRBJ2-1; 9 bases fit TRBD2. CDR3 size: 14 residues. V shed 5 bases, J shed 8 bases, and the junction held 7 bases outside the gene matches. The germline CDR1 and CDR2 sequences are LNHDA and SQIVND (reference sequence). CDR3 sequence: CASSVAGVGDEQFF. The DNA of the CDR3 is TGTGCCAGTAGTGTAGCGGGAGTTGGGGATGAGCAGTTCTTC.

This clonotype was seen at least ten times. The chain joins TRBV20-1 to TRBJ2-1, with D possibly being TRBD1 or TRBD2 (5 bases each). From germline, CDR1 is DFQATT and CDR2 SNEGSKA (reference sequence). The CDR3 consists of 14 residues. V shed 1 base and J shed 8 bases, with 15 bases lying between them. As DNA, the CDR3 is TGCAGTGCTAGAGTAACAGGTTCCGGGGATGAGCAGTTCTTC. Its translation is CSARVTGSGDEQFF.

This clonotype occurred many times. The chain employs TRBV5-1 and TRBJ2-1; the D gene is possibly TRBD1 (5 bases). Germline CDR1 reads SGHRS; CDR2 reads YFSETQ. V lost 0 bases to trimming and J lost 0 bases, with 7 bases between them. This CDR3 is 15 amino acids long. CDR3 sequence (DNA): TGCGCCAGCAGCTTGGTAGGGGACTCCTACAATGAGCAGTTCTTC. Residues: CASSLVGDSYNEQFF.

The chain uses TRBV19 and TRBJ1-1, with D hard to call. The CDR3 is 16 residues long. The V gene's germline CDR1 is LNHDA and CDR2 SQIVND (reference sequence). Trimming cost V 7 bases and J 0 bases, with 18 bases left between them. CDR3 coding DNA: TGTGCCAGTATGACGCGATCCATAGGGATGAACACTGAAGCTTTCTTT. Translation: CASMTRSIGMNTEAFF.

This clonotype has more than one count but fewer than ten. The chain uses TRBV24-1 and TRBJ1-3; TRBD1 matches at 7 bases. The J segment lost 1 base and the V segment lost 3 bases, leaving 2 bases of the junction unmatched. CDR1 and CDR2 (germline): KGHDR, SFDVKD. The CDR3 totals 15 residues. The CDR3 loop is CATSDGRGSGNTIYF. As DNA, the CDR3 is TGTGCCACCAGTGATGGCAGGGGGTCTGGAAACACCATATATTTT.

This clonotype has more than one count but fewer than ten. This sequence joins TRBV2 and TRBJ2-2; 8 nucleotides align to TRBD2. This CDR3 has 14 residues. Germline CDR1 SNHLY, CDR2 FYNNEI. V dropped 10 bases and J dropped 2; count of bases not matched to a gene: 6. This CDR3 reads CATTGGVNTGELFF. The CDR3 DNA reads as TGTGCCACAACGGGGGGGGTTAACACCGGGGAGCTGTTTTTT.

This clonotype was recorded many times. The V and J genes are TRBV3-1 and TRBJ2-3; 9 positions agree with TRBD2. With V trimmed by 3 bases and J by 0 bases, 4 bases remained unmatched. CDR1 is LGHDT, CDR2 YNNKEL, per germline (reference sequence). The CDR3 has 16 residues. CDR3 amino acids: CASSQTSGSSTDTQYF. CDR3 coding DNA: TGTGCCAGCAGCCAGACTAGCGGATCTAGCACAGATACGCAGTATTTT.

Many counts were recorded for this clonotype. The V gene is TRBV4-1, the J gene TRBJ1-4; D unclear. Germline values: CDR1 MGHRA, CDR2 YSYEKL. V was shortened by 3 bases and J by 2 bases, with 13 bases between the two germline ends. This CDR3 region has 16 residues. DNA for the CDR3: TGCGCCAGCAGCCACCTGGGGAAAGGCACTAATGAAAAACTGTTTTTT. It encodes CASSHLGKGTNEKLFF.

The chain has TRBV6-1 and TRBJ2-1, with a possible D match to TRBD2 (6 bases). Germline V gives CDR1 MNHNS, CDR2 SASEGT. The CDR3 covers 16 residues. Trimming cost V 6 bases and J 4 bases, with 19 bases left between them. The CDR3 nucleotides are TGTGCCAGCAGAGACACCGGGACTTTGAGATACAATGAGCAGTTCTTC. Its protein product is CASRDTGTLRYNEQFF.

In its sample, this clonotype was seen once. A much more abundant neighbour one base away suggests this may be a read error. The genes are TRBV7-6 and TRBJ2-3; the match to TRBD1 covers 9 bases. The CDR3 runs 15 residues. Germline assignment: CDR1 SGHVS and CDR2 FNYEAQ. The CDR3 here is CVSSTGGRGTDTQYF. DNA for the CDR3: TGTGTCAGCAGCACAGGGGGCCGGGGGACAGATACGCAGTATTTT.

Ten or more counts support this clonotype. The J gene is TRBJ2-3, the V gene TRBV12-5; 11 nucleotides line up with TRBD2. Germline CDR1 and CDR2: LGHNT and FRNRAP. Losses at the gene ends were 9 bases for V and 4 bases for J; bases not matched to a gene: 3. The CDR3 sequence is 13 residues long. The CDR3 region has the DNA TGTGCTAGCCTACTAGCGGGAGCAGATACGCAGTATTTT. Translation gives CASLLAGADTQYF.

This clonotype came up a few times. V is TRBV4-1 and J is TRBJ2-2, with TRBD2 identical over 9 bases. Germline V CDR1 and CDR2: MGHRA, YSYEKL. The CDR3 is 18 residues long. Trimming removed 0 bases from V and 5 bases from J; junction bases left unmatched: 10. Here the CDR3 reads CASSQDLVAGVGTGELFF. CDR3 DNA sequence: TGCGCCAGCAGCCAAGACCTGGTAGCGGGAGTGGGTACCGGGGAGCTGTTTTTT.

This clonotype was seen a handful of times. The chain carries TRBV24-1 and TRBJ2-1; D is ambiguous. The germline CDR1 and CDR2 sequences are KGHDR and SFDVKD. The CDR3 consists of 11 residues. Trimming shortened V by 2 bases and J by 9 bases, and 4 bases separated the two germline ends. This CDR3 is CATSDSGEQFF. CDR3 nucleotide sequence: TGTGCCACCAGTGATTCGGGTGAGCAGTTCTTC.

Comments on this clonotype: Since a much larger clone is just one base distant, this may be a read error. The genes are TRBV6-1 and TRBJ2-5; TRBD1 aligns across 7 bases. The J call is uncertain, as TRBJ2-1 better fits the DNA end. Germline loops: CDR1 MNHNS, CDR2 SASEGT. This CDR3 contains 15 residues. CDR3 in amino acids: CASPGQDPPQETQFF. In DNA, the CDR3 is TGTGCCAGCCCCGGACAGGACCCCCCTCAAGAGACCCAGTTCTTC.

This clonotype has just a few counts. This sequence joins TRBV5-1 and TRBJ1-2; D gene uncertain. The CDR3 is 15 amino acids. V was shortened by 0 bases and J by 1 base, with 10 bases between the two germline ends. Germline CDR1 is SGHRS and CDR2 is YFSETQ. The DNA for the CDR3 is TGCGCCAGCAGCTTGGATCGGTGGGGTAACTATGGCTACACCTTC. It yields the protein CASSLDRWGNYGYTF.

In its sample, this clonotype was seen a few times. The V and J genes are TRBV27 and TRBJ2-1, with D maybe TRBD2 (6 bases). V lost 6 bases, J lost 0 bases, and 18 bases lay in between. Germline V gene lookup returns CDR1 MNHEY and CDR2 SMNVEV (reference sequence). This CDR3 is 17 amino acids long. The CDR3, as DNA: TGTGCCAGCAGAAAATGGACGGGAGTTAGCTCCTACAATGAGCAGTTCTTC. It codes for CASRKWTGVSSYNEQFF.

This clonotype came up many times. This chain uses TRBV27 with TRBJ1-4; 7 bases line up with TRBD1. Germline CDR1 MNHEY, CDR2 SMNVEV (reference sequence). Trimming removed 3 bases from V and 11 bases from J; junction bases left unmatched: 6. The CDR3 has 13 amino acids. CDR3 in DNA: TGTGCCAGCAGTTTTAAGGGGGCGGATAAACTGTTTTTT. It codes for CASSFKGADKLFF.

At least ten counts were recorded for this clonotype. J is TRBJ2-5 and V is TRBV7-2; D remains unclear. The CDR3 has 13 amino acids. Between the trimmed V and J ends, which lost 0 bases and 6 bases, there was a span of 8 bases. The germline CDR1 and CDR2 sequences are SGHTA and FQGNSA. The CDR3 sequence: CASSLAQLQTQYF. CDR3 DNA: TGTGCCAGCAGCTTAGCCCAGTTGCAGACCCAGTACTTC.

The J gene is TRBJ2-7, the V gene TRBV7-8; D is ambiguous. Trimming cost V 1 base and J 5 bases, with 9 bases left between them. The CDR3 covers 13 residues. Germline V gives CDR1 SGHVS, CDR2 FQNEAQ. CDR3 residues: CASSLGIPNEQYF. DNA of the CDR3: TGTGCCAGCAGCTTAGGGATCCCCAACGAGCAGTACTTC.

V and J are TRBV7-2 and TRBJ2-4; D perhaps matches TRBD2 (5 bases). V was clipped by 1 base and J by 8 bases, with 12 bases between them. CDR1 and CDR2 from the germline V gene are SGHTA and FQGNSA. The CDR3 is 14 residues long. The CDR3 region is CASSLEEEEYIQYF. CDR3 sequence (DNA): TGTGCCAGCAGCTTAGAGGAGGAGGAGTACATTCAGTACTTC.

The rearrangement links TRBV20-1 to TRBJ2-7; D call uncertain. Germline V gene sequence: CDR1 DFQATT, CDR2 SNEGSKA (reference sequence). V was shortened by 6 bases and J by 3 bases, with 12 bases between the two germline ends. This CDR3 has 12 amino acids. The CDR3 region has the DNA TGCAGTGCCCGATCGAGGAACTACGAGCAGTACTTC. Translation: CSARSRNYEQYF.

In this sample, this clonotype turned up a few times. The rearrangement joins TRBV5-6 to TRBJ2-2; D is unclear. CDR1 and CDR2 (germline): SGHDT, YYEEEE. V lost 1 base, J lost 4 bases, and 11 bases lay in between. The CDR3 sequence is 15 residues long. CDR3 bases: TGTGCCAGCAGCTTGTTGGGAAAGACCACCGGGGAGCTGTTTTTT. Translation gives CASSLLGKTTGELFF.

This clonotype showed up many times. This sequence joins TRBV30 and TRBJ2-7, with D hard to call. This CDR3 has 13 amino acids. Germline V gene data show CDR1 as GTSNPN and CDR2 as SVGIG (reference sequence). V shed 3 bases and J shed 6 bases, with 15 bases lying between them. The CDR3 coding sequence is TGTGCCTGGAGGGTCCTTGACAATTCCGAGCAGTACTTC. Translated: CAWRVLDNSEQYF.

The V call is TRBV6-2 or TRBV6-3, the J call TRBJ1-5; 8 nucleotides agree with TRBD1. J was trimmed by 2 bases and V by 6 bases; bases with no gene match: 9. The germline V gene encodes CDR1 MNHEY and CDR2 SVGEGT. The CDR3 totals 16 residues. The CDR3 region has the DNA TGTGCCAGCAGCTGGACAGGGATCCTTGGCAATCAGCCCCAGCATTTT. This codes for CASSWTGILGNQPQHF.

The chain employs TRBV7-9 and TRBJ1-1, with D perhaps TRBD1 (5 bases). Trimming took 0 bases from V and 4 from J, leaving 12 bases between them. Germline CDR1 SEHNR, CDR2 FQNEAQ (reference sequence). The CDR3 runs to 15 residues. The CDR3 sequence is CASSLASGGGTEAFF. The CDR3 DNA reads TGTGCCAGCAGCTTAGCATCGGGGGGGGGCACTGAAGCTTTCTTT.